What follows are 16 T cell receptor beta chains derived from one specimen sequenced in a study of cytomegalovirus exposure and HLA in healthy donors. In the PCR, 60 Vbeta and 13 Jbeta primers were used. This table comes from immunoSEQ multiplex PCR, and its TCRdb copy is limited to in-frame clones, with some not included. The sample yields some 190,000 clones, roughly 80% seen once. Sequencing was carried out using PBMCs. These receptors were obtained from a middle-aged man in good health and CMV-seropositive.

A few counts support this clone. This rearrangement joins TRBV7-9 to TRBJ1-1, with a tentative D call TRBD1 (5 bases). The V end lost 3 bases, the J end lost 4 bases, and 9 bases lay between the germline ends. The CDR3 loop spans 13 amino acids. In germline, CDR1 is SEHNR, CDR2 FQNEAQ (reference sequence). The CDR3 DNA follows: TGTGCCAGCAGCTTCGGAGGGACCACTGAAGCTTTCTTT. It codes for CASSFGGTTEAFF.

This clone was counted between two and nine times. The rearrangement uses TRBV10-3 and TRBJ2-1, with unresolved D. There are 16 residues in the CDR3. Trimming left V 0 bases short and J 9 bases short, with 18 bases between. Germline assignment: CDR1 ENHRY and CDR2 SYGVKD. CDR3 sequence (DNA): TGTGCCATCAGTGAGTCGACTCCCCCTTTGTCGACTGAGCAGTTCTTC. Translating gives CAISESTPPLSTEQFF.

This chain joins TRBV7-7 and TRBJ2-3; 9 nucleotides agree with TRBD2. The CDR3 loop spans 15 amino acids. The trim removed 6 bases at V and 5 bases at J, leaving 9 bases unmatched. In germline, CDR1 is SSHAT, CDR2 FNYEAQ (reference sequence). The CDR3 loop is CASSLPGLAGDTQYF. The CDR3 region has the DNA TGTGCCAGCAGTCTCCCGGGACTAGCAGGAGATACGCAGTATTTT.

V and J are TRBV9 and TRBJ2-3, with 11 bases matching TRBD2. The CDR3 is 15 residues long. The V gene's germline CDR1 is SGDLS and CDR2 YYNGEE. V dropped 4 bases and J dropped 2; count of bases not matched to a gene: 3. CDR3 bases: TGTGCCAGCAGCAAGGGACTAGCGGCCACAGATACGCAGTATTTT. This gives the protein CASSKGLAATDTQYF.

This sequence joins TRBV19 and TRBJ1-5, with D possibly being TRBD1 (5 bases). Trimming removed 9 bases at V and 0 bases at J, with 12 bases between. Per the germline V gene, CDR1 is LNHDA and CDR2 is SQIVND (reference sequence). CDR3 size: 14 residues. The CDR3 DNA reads TGTGCCAGCACAGGCGTATATAGCAATCAGCCCCAGCATTTT. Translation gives CASTGVYSNQPQHF. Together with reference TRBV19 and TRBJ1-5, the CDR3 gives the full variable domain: DGGITQSPKYLFRKEGQNVTLSCEQNLNHDAMYWYRQDPGQGLRLIYYSQIVNDFQKGDIAEGYSVSREKKESFPLTVTSAQKNPTAFYLCASTGVYSNQPQHFGDGTRLSIL.

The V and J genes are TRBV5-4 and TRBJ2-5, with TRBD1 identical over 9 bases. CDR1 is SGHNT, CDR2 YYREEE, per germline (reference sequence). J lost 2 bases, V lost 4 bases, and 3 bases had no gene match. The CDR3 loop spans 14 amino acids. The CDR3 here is CASSPGTGQETQYF. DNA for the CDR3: TGTGCCAGCAGCCCTGGGACAGGGCAAGAGACCCAGTACTTC.

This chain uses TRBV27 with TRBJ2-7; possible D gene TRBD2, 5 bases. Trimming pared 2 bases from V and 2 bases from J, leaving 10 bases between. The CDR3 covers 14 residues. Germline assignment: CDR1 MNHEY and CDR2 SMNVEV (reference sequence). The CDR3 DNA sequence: TGTGCCAGCAGTTTAGGTTACGGGGCCTACGAGCAGTACTTC. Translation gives CASSLGYGAYEQYF.

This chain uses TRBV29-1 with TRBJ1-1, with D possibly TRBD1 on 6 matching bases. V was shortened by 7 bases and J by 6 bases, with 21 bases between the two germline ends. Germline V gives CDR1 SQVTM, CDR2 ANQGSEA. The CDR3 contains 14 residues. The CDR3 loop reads CSAQEPAKGAEAFF. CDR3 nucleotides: TGCAGCGCACAAGAACCCGCGAAGGGGGCTGAAGCTTTCTTT.

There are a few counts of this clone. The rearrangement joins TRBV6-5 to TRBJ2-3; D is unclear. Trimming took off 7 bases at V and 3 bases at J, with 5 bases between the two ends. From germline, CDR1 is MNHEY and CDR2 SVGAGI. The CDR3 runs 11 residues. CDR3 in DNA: TGTGCCAGCACCTCTACAGATACGCAGTATTTT. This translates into CASTSTDTQYF.

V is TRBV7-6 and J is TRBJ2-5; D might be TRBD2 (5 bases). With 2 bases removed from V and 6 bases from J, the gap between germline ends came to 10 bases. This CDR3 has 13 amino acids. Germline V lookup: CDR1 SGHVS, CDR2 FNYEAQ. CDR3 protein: CASSLTSFQTQYF. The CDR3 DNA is TGTGCCAGCAGCTTAACTAGTTTTCAGACCCAGTACTTC.

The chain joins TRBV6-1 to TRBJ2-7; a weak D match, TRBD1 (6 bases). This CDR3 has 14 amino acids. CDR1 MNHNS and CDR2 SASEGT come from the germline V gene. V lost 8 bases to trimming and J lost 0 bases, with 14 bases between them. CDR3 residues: CASQDSRYSYEQYF. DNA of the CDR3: TGTGCCAGCCAGGACAGTCGATACTCCTACGAGCAGTACTTC.

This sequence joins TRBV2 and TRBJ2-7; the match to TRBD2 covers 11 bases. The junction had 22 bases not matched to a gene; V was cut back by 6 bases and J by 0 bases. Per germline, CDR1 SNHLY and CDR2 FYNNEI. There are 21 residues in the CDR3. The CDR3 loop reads CASRRGLAELRAQTGSYEQYF. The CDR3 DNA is TGTGCCAGCAGGAGGGGACTAGCGGAACTACGGGCTCAGACGGGCTCCTACGAGCAGTACTTC.

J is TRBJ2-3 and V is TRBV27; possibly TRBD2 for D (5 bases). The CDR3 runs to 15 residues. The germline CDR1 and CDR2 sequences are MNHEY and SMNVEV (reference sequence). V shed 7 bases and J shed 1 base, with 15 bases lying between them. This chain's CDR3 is CASTRRLTGTDTQYF. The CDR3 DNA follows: TGTGCCAGCACCCGGAGGCTAACAGGCACAGATACGCAGTATTTT.

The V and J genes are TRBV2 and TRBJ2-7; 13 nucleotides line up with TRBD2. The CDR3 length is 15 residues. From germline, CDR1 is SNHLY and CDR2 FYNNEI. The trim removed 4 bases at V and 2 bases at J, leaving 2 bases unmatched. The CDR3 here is CASSGLAGGPYEQYF. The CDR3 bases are TGTGCCAGCAGTGGACTAGCGGGGGGTCCCTACGAGCAGTACTTC. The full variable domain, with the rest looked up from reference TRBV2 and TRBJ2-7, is EPEVTQTPSHQVTQMGQEVILRCVPISNHLYFYWYRQILGQKVEFLVSFYNNEISEKSEIFDDQFSVERPDGSNFTLKIRSTKLEDSAMYFCASSGLAGGPYEQYFGPGTRLTVT.

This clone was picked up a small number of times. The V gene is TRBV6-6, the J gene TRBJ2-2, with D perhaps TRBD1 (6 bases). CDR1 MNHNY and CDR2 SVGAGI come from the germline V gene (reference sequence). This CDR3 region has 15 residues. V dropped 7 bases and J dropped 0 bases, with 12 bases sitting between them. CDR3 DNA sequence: TGTGCCAGCATATCAGGGACAACGAACACCGGGGAGCTGTTTTTT. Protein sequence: CASISGTTNTGELFF.

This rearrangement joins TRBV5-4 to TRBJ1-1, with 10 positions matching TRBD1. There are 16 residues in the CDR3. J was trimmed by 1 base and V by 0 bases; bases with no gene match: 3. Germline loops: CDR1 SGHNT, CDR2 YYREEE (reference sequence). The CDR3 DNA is TGTGCCAGCAGCTTGGGGGGGGACAGGGGGAACACTGAAGCTTTCTTT. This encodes CASSLGGDRGNTEAFF.